The rows below give T cell receptor beta chains drawn from one sample of a study of technical replicates of blood from a few donors. The protocol was immunoSEQ multiplex PCR, while the TCRdb copy is restricted to in-frame clones and leaves out a portion. The data contain about 98,000 clones, under 97% of them singletons. The sample was T cells isolated from PBMCs. These receptors originate from a human donor in good health. Each CDR3 is given with its conserved first and last residue. Fields, in order: D gene, clone size, V gene, J gene, CDR3 length, CDR3 protein, CDR3 DNA. D genes are given only for firm matches. The size field is filled for only some rows; it gives once, few, many or a size class.

NA	NA	TRBV2	TRBJ1-1	13	CASGIRVLTEAFF	TGTGCCAGCGGGATCAGGGTATTAACTGAAGCTTTCTTT
TRBD1	NA	TRBV6-6	TRBJ2-7	15	CASSYSQGVGYEQYF	TGTGCCAGCAGTTACTCACAGGGGGTGGGCTACGAGCAGTACTTC
NA	NA	TRBV6-5	TRBJ2-7	15	CASKKQATYSYEQYF	TGTGCCAGCAAAAAACAGGCCACCTACTCCTACGAGCAGTACTTC
TRBD2	NA	TRBV30	TRBJ2-3	17	CAWSEGSGGAGTDTQYF	TGTGCCTGGAGTGAGGGAAGCGGGGGGGCTGGGACAGATACGCAGTATTTT
NA	NA	TRBV7-6	TRBJ2-1	15	CASSFSLISYNEQFF	TGTGCCAGCAGCTTTTCGCTAATCTCCTACAATGAGCAGTTCTTC
TRBD1	NA	TRBV7-6	TRBJ2-5	13	CASSYNRGETQYF	TGTGCCAGCAGCTATAACAGGGGGGAGACCCAGTACTTC
TRBD1	NA	TRBV7-9	TRBJ2-1	15	CASSYPGQGYNEQFF	TGTGCCAGCAGCTACCCGGGACAGGGCTACAATGAGCAGTTCTTC
NA	NA	TRBV28	TRBJ2-1	18	CASSRGRIADLPYNEQFF	TGTGCCAGCAGTCGGGGGAGAATAGCGGATCTACCCTACAATGAGCAGTTCTTC
NA	NA	TRBV7-3	TRBJ2-4	16	CASSPSARGIPNIQYF	TGTGCCAGCAGCCCTAGCGCGAGGGGCATACCAAACATTCAGTACTTC
TRBD2	NA	TRBV9	TRBJ2-5	16	CASSVGGGRTGETQYF	TGTGCCAGCAGCGTAGGGGGAGGGAGGACGGGGGAGACCCAGTACTTC
TRBD1	once	TRBV9	TRBJ1-1	14	CASSKGQGNTEAFF	TGTGCCAGCAGCAAAGGACAGGGAAACACTGAAGCTTTCTTT
TRBD2	NA	TRBV5-1	TRBJ2-7	14	CASSAGAGPYEQYF	TGCGCCAGCAGCGCGGGAGCAGGGCCCTACGAGCAGTACTTC
NA	NA	TRBV15	TRBJ2-5	12	CATSRTVETQYF	TGTGCCACCAGCAGAACGGTAGAGACCCAGTACTTC
NA	NA	TRBV5-4	TRBJ2-3	12	CASSQSEDTQYF	TGTGCCAGCAGCCAAAGCGAGGATACGCAGTATTTT
NA	NA	TRBV4-2	TRBJ2-5	18	CASSQVTTGLATGETQYF	TGTGCCAGCAGCCAAGTTACGACGGGACTGGCAACTGGGGAGACCCAGTACTTC
NA	NA	TRBV19	TRBJ1-3	14	CASSRVGTGNTIYF	TGTGCCAGTAGTAGGGTGGGCACTGGAAACACCATATATTTT
TRBD1	NA	TRBV7-9	TRBJ2-5	15	CASSPRTGSQETQYF	TGTGCCAGCAGTCCTCGGACAGGAAGCCAAGAGACCCAGTACTTC
NA	NA	TRBV5-3	TRBJ2-7	14	CARSGWTDDYEQYF	TGTGCCAGAAGCGGATGGACAGACGACTACGAGCAGTACTTC
NA	NA	TRBV21-1	TRBJ2-7	16	CASSKWLQGRIYEQYF	TGTGCCAGCAGCAAGTGGCTCCAGGGGCGAATCTACGAGCAGTACTTC
NA	NA	TRBV28	TRBJ1-4	18	CASHGGAFEPATNEKLFF	TGTGCCAGCCACGGGGGGGCCTTTGAACCCGCAACTAATGAAAAACTGTTTTTT
TRBD1	NA	TRBV15	TRBJ2-2	17	CATSRDGTGLWAGELFF	TGTGCCACCAGCAGAGATGGGACAGGGTTGTGGGCCGGGGAGCTGTTTTTT
NA	NA	TRBV6-5	TRBJ1-6	15	CASSYSASRNSPLHF	TGTGCCAGCAGTTACTCAGCCTCGCGTAATTCACCCCTCCACTTT
NA	once	TRBV9	TRBJ2-7	15	CASSVREGVAYEQYF	TGTGCCAGCAGCGTACGAGAGGGGGTCGCCTACGAGCAGTACTTC
NA	NA	TRBV4-2	TRBJ2-7	18	CASSPRGQRAGKNHEQYF	TGTGCCAGCAGCCCGCGGGGACAAAGAGCGGGGAAGAACCACGAGCAGTACTTC
TRBD1	NA	TRBV5-4	TRBJ1-1	16	CASSLGQGRMNTEAFF	TGTGCCAGCAGCCTAGGACAGGGGCGCATGAACACTGAAGCTTTCTTT
TRBD2	NA	TRBV4-1	TRBJ2-2	19	CASSQPFGTSGGLDGELFF	TGCGCCAGCAGCCAGCCCTTCGGGACTAGCGGGGGGCTGGACGGGGAGCTGTTTTTT
NA	NA	TRBV28	TRBJ1-3	15	CASRAGHFSGNTIYF	TGTGCCAGCAGAGCAGGGCATTTCTCTGGAAACACCATATATTTT
TRBD1	NA	TRBV30	TRBJ1-2	15	CAWSVGDRGSYGYTF	TGTGCCTGGAGTGTAGGCGACAGGGGGTCCTATGGCTACACCTTC